One T cell receptor (beta chain) is described in this entry. This record belongs to a study of blood T cell repertoires in COVID-19. About the study: Donors in the United States, Italy and Spain gave samples during acute or convalescent COVID-19. T cells, B-cell-depleted T cells, or PBMCs provided the cDNA or gDNA that served as material.

Those enrolled, adults aged roughly 18 to 89 years, came from around 24 US areas. Participant reports of clinical history set cohort assignment. This CDR3 has 15 residues. The ends were cut back, 6 bases at V and 4 bases at J, with 12 bases in the middle. Germline V lookup: CDR1 KGHDR, CDR2 SFDVKD. Data came from immunoSEQ multiplex PCR; TCRdb stores just in-frame clones and leaves some out. The profile covers approximately 270,000 clones, with about nine tenths appearing a single time and approximately 4% taken by the ten largest. The receptor was derived from a woman aged 25 to 39 with acute COVID-19. Input material: PBMCs or T cells enriched from blood (not recorded which). J is TRBJ2-6 and V is TRBV24-1; tentative D call: TRBD1 (7 bases). The CDR3 nucleotides read TGTGCCACCAGTAGGAGGGGGCCCGGGGCCAACGTCCTGACTTTC. Its translation: CATSRRGPGANVLTF.